The subject of this entry is one T cell receptor beta chain. Antigen specificity is unknown. The sample originates from a study of T cell responses to AZD1222 COVID-19 vaccine. Across the study: Second-dose timings of about 4 or about 12 weeks were pooled.

Assay: immunoSEQ multiplex PCR; the TCRdb copy retains only in-frame clones and omits some. The sample holds some 74,000 clones, 80% seen once. Regarding the study as a whole: Vaccine-associated CD4 TCRs spanned spike, dominant at 160-218 and 743-854. Donors, mostly white British, included more females; clonal diversity was possibly underestimated. Unmutated variant regions are reportedly targeted by nearly half of spike-specific TCRs.

The CDR3 contains 15 residues. Germline CDR1 and CDR2: SGHVS and FQNEAQ. V lost 4 bases to trimming and J lost 7 bases; unmatched junction nucleotides: 8. Sequenced here: peripheral blood, sampled on day 0 of AZD1222 vaccination. This clonotype was sampled from an adult in good health. V is TRBV7-8 and J is TRBJ2-1, with 9 bases identical to TRBD2. The CDR3 sequence is CASSSRGGVFNEQFF. CDR3 sequence (DNA): TGTGCCAGCAGCTCCCGCGGGGGGGTCTTTAATGAGCAGTTCTTC.